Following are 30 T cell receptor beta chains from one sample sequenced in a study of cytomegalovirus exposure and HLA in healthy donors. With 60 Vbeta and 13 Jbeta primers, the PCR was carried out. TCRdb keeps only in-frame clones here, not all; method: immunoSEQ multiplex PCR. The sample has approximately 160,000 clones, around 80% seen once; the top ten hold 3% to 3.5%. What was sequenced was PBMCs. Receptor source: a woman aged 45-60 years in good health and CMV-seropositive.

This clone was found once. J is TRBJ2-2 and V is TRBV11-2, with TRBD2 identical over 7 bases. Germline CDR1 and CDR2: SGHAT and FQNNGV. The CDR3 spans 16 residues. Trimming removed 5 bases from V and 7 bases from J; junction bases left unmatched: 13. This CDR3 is CASSPSRLAGVGELFF. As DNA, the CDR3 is TGTGCCAGCAGCCCATCAAGACTAGCAGGCGTCGGGGAGCTGTTTTTT.

The CDR3 protein is CASSQERVMLDGYTF. The CDR3 DNA reads as TGTGCCAGCAGCCAAGAGAGGGTGATGTTAGATGGCTACACCTTC. The rearrangement links TRBV4-2 to TRBJ1-2, with D unclear. The V end lost 0 bases, the J end lost 6 bases, and 14 bases lay between the germline ends. The CDR3 runs to 15 residues. Germline V gene sequence: CDR1 LGHNA, CDR2 YNFKEQ.

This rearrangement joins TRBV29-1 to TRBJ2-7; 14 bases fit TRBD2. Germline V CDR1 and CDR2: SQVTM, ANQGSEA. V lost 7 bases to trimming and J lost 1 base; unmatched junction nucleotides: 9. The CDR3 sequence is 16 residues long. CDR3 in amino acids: CSAAGLAGVISYEQYF. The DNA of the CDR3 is TGCAGCGCGGCGGGACTAGCGGGGGTTATTTCCTACGAGCAGTACTTC.

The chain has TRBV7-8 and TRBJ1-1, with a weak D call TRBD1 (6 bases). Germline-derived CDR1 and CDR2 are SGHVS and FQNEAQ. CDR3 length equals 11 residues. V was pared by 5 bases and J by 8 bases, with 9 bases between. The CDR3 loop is CASSTGTEAFF. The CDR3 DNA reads TGTGCCAGCAGCACCGGGACAGAAGCTTTCTTT.

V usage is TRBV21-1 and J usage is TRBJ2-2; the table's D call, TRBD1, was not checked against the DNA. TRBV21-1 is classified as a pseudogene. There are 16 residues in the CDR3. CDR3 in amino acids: CASKDRGLTNTGELFF. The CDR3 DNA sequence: TGTGCCAGCAAAGACAGGGGCCTTACGAACACCGGGGAGCTGTTTTTT.

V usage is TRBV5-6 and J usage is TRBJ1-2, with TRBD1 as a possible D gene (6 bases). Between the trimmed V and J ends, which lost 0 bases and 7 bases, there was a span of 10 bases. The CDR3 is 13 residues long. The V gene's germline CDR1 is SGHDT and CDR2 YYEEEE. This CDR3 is CASSLAEGVGYTF. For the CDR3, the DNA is TGTGCCAGCAGCTTGGCAGAGGGGGTTGGCTACACCTTC. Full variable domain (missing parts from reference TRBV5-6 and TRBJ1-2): DAGVTQSPTHLIKTRGQQVTLRCSPKSGHDTVSWYQQALGQGPQFIFQYYEEEERQRGNFPDRFSGHQFPNYSSELNVNALLLGDSALYLCASSLAEGVGYTFGSGTRLTVV.

Here the CDR3 DNA reads TGTGCCAGCAGCCCGTGGACTAGCGTTGGCCAAGAGACCCAGTACTTC. This gives the protein CASSPWTSVGQETQYF. The V and J genes are TRBV7-9 and TRBJ2-5, with TRBD2 matching over 9 bases. Per germline, CDR1 SEHNR and CDR2 FQNEAQ (reference sequence). The CDR3 covers 16 residues. V trimming: 5 bases; J trimming: 1 base; junction bases outside the gene matches: 8. The whole variable domain, filled in from reference TRBV7-9 and TRBJ2-5, reads DTGVSQNPRHKITKRGQNVTFRCDPISEHNRLYWYRQTLGQGPEFLTYFQNEAQLEKSRLLSDRFSAERPKGSFSTLEIQRTEQGDSAMYLCASSPWTSVGQETQYFGPGTRLLVL.

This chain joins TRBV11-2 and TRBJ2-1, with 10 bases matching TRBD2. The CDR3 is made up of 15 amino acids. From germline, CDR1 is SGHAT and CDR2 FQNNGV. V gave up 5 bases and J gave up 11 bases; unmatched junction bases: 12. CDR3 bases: TGTGCCAGCAGCGCCCCGGGACTAGCGTCTGCGCAGCAGTTCTTC. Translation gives CASSAPGLASAQQFF. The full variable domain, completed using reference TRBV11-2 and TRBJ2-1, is EAGVAQSPRYKIIEKRQSVAFWCNPISGHATLYWYQQILGQGPKLLIQFQNNGVVDDSQLPKDRFSAERLKGVDSTLKIQPAKLEDSAVYLCASSAPGLASAQQFFGPGTRLTVL.

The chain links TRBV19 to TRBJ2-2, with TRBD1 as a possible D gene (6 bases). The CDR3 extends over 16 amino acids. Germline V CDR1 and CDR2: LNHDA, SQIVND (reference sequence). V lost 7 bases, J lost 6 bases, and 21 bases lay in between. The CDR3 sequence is CASNLRRDTSSGELFF. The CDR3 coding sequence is TGTGCCAGTAACCTACGCCGGGACACGAGTTCCGGGGAGCTGTTTTTT.

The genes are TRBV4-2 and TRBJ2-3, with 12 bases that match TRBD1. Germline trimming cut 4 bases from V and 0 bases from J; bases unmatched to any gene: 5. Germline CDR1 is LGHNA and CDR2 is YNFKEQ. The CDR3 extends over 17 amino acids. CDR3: CASSPGTGGASTDTQYF. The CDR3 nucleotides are TGTGCCAGCAGCCCGGGGACAGGGGGCGCGAGCACAGATACGCAGTATTTT.

The CDR3 nucleotides read TGCGCCAGCAGCTCACCCGGGGTTAACAATGAGCAGTTCTTC. It specifies CASSSPGVNNEQFF. V gene TRBV4-3 combines with J gene TRBJ2-1; possibly TRBD2 for D (5 bases). The CDR3 runs 14 residues. Germline CDR1 and CDR2: LGHNA and YSLEER. V was pared by 5 bases and J by 5 bases, with 13 bases between.

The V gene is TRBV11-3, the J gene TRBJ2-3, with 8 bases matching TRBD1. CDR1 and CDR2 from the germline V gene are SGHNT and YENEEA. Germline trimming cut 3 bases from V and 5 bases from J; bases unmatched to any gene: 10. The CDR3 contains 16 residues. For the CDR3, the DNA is TGTGCCAGCAGCTTTTACGGCAGGGGGCGCCTAGATACGCAGTATTTT. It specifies CASSFYGRGRLDTQYF.

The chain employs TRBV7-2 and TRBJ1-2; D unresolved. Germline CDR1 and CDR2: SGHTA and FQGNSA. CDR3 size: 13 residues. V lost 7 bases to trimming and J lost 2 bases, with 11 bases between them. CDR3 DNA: TGTGCCAGCACCGCAAGTCAGAACTATGGCTACACCTTC. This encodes CASTASQNYGYTF.

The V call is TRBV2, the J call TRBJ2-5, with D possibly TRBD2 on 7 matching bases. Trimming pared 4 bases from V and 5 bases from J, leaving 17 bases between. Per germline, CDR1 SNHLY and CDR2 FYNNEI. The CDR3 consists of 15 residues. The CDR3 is CASSARGAGGETQYF. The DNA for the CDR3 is TGTGCCAGCAGTGCCCGGGGGGCCGGTGGGGAGACCCAGTACTTC.

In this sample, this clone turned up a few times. CDR3 in DNA: TGTGCCAGCTCACCAGAAGGAATCCAGGGCCCCCTGAGAAGGTATGGCTACACCTTC. The encoded protein is CASSPEGIQGPLRRYGYTF. J is TRBJ1-2 and V is TRBV18, with a possible D match to TRBD1 (5 bases). Trimming took 2 bases from V and 5 from J, leaving 27 bases between them. The CDR3 runs to 19 residues. Germline values: CDR1 KGHSH, CDR2 LQKENI. Full variable domain (missing parts from reference TRBV18 and TRBJ1-2): NAGVMQNPRHLVRRRGQEARLRCSPMKGHSHVYWYRQLPEEGLKFMVYLQKENIIDESGMPKERFSAEFPKEGPSILRIQQVVRGDSAAYFCASSPEGIQGPLRRYGYTFGSGTRLTVV.

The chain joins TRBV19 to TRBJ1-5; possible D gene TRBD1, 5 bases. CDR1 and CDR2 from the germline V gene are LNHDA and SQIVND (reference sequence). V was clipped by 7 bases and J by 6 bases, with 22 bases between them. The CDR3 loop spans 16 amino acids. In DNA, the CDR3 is TGTGCCAGTACCATTTTCGGCAGGGTCGCGCGTCAGCCCCAGCATTTT. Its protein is CASTIFGRVARQPQHF.

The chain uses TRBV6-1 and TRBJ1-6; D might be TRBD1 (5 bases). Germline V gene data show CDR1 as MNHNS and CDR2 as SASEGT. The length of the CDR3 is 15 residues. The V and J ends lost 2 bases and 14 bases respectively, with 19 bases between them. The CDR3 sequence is CASSEITGGFGSLHF. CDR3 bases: TGTGCCAGCAGTGAAATAACAGGTGGATTCGGATCCCTCCACTTT.

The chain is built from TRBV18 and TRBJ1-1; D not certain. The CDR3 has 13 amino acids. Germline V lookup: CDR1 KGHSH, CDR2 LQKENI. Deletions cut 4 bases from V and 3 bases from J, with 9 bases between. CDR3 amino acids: CASSLGGHTEAFF. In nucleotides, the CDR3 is TGTGCCAGCTCACTCGGAGGGCACACTGAAGCTTTCTTT.

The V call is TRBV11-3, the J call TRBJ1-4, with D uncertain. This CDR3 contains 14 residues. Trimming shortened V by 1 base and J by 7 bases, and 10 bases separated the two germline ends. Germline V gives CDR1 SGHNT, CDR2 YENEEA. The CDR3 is CASSLGGGSEKLFF. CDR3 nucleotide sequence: TGTGCCAGCAGCTTAGGGGGAGGCAGTGAAAAACTGTTTTTT.

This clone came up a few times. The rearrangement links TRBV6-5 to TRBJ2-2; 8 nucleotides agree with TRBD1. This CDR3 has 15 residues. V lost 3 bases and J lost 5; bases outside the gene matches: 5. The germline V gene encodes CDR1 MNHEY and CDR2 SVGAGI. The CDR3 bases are TGTGCCAGCAGTTATCTGGACAGGGCTACCGGGGAGCTGTTTTTT. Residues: CASSYLDRATGELFF.

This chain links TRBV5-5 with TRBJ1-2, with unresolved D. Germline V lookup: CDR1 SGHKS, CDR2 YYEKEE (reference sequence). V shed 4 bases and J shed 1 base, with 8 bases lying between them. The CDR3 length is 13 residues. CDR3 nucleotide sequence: TGTGCCAGCAGCCTGTCTCTTAACTATGGCTACACCTTC. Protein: CASSLSLNYGYTF.

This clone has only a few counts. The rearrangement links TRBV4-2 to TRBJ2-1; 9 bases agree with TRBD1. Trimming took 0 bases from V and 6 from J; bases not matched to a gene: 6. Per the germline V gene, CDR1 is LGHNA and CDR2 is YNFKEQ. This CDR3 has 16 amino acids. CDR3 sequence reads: CASSQEGGQGRNEQFF. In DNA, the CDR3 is TGTGCCAGCAGCCAAGAGGGGGGACAGGGACGCAATGAGCAGTTCTTC.

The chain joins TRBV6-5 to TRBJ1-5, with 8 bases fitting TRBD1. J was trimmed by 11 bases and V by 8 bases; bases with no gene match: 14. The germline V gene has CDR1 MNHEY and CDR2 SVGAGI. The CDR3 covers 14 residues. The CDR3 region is CASGDRTHGTAQHF. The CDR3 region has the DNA TGTGCCAGCGGGGACAGGACGCACGGAACGGCCCAGCATTTT.

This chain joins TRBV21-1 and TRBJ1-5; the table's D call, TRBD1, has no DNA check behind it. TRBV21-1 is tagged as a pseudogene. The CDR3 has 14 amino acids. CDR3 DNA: TGTGCCAGCAGGTCGGGACAGGGATGTCAGCCCCAGCATTTT. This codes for CASRSGQGCQPQHF.

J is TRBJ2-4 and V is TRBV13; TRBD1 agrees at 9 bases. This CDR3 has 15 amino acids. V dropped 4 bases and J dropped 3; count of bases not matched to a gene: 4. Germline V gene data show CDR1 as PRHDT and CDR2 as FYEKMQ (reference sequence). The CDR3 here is CASSSGQGVKNIQYF. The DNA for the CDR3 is TGTGCCAGCAGCTCGGGACAGGGCGTCAAAAACATTCAGTACTTC.

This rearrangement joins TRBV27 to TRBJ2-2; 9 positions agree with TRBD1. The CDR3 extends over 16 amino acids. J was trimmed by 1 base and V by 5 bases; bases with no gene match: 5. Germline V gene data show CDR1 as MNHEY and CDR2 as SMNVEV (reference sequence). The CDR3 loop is CASSPTGGGNTGELFF. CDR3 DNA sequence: TGTGCCAGCAGTCCGACAGGGGGGGGGAACACCGGGGAGCTGTTTTTT.

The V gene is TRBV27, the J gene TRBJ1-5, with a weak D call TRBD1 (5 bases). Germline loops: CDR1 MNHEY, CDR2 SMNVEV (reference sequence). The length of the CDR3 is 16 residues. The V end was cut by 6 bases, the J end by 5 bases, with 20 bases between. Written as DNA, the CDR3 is TGTGCCAGCAGCCCCTCGGGGGGAAGGTTGGATCAGCCCCAGCATTTT. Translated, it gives CASSPSGGRLDQPQHF.

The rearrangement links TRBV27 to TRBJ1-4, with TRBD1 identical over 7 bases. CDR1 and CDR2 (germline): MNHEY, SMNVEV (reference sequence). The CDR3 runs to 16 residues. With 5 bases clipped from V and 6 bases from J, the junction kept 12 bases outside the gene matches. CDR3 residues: CASSKRYRGVDEKLFF. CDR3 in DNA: TGTGCCAGCAGTAAGAGATACAGGGGCGTGGATGAAAAACTGTTTTTT.

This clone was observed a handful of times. The CDR3 region has the DNA TGTGCCAGCAGCTTCGGGGCAGGGGGCGGCAATCAGCCCCAGCATTTT. Protein product: CASSFGAGGGNQPQHF. The chain recombines TRBV5-6 with TRBJ1-5, with 8 nucleotides matching TRBD1. Trimming removed 2 bases from V and 2 bases from J; junction bases left unmatched: 6. Germline loops: CDR1 SGHDT, CDR2 YYEEEE. This CDR3 spans 16 amino acids.

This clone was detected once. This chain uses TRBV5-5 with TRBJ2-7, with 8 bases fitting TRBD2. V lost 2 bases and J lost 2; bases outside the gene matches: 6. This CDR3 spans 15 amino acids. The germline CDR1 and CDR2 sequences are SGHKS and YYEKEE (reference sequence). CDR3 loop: CASSLRTGGAYEQYF. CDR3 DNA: TGTGCCAGCAGCTTACGGACGGGAGGGGCCTACGAGCAGTACTTC.